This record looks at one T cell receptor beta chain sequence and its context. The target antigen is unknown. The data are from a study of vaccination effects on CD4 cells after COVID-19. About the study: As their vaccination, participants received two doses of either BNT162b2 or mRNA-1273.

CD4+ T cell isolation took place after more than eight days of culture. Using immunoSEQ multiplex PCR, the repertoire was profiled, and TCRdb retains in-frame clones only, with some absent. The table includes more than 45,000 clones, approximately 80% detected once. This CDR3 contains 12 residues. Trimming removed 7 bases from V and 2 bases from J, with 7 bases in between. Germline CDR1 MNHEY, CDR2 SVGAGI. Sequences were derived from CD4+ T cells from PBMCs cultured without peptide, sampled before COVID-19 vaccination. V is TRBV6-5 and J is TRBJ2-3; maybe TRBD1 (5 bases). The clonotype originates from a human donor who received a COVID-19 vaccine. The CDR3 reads CASIGDTDTQYF. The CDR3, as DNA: TGTGCCAGCATAGGGGACACAGATACGCAGTATTTT.